This passage covers 13 T cell receptor beta chains from one sample sequenced in a study of blood T cell repertoires in COVID-19. Clones were sequenced by immunoSEQ multiplex PCR, and TCRdb holds only the in-frame ones, with some missing. This table has about 400,000 clones, about nine tenths appearing once. Sequenced material: peripheral blood. Receptors were obtained from a woman in her 30s with active or convalescent COVID-19.

This chain links TRBV2 with TRBJ2-5, with 8 bases that match TRBD1. V was clipped by 5 bases and J by 2 bases; unmatched bases: 4. The CDR3 length is 14 residues. The germline CDR1 and CDR2 sequences are SNHLY and FYNNEI. The DNA for the CDR3 is TGTGCCAGCAGTCCGGACAGGGCGCAAGAGACCCAGTACTTC. It translates to CASSPDRAQETQYF.

The chain combines TRBV5-8 with TRBJ2-5; 7 nucleotides align to TRBD2. CDR1 and CDR2 (germline): SGHTS, YDEGEE. V shed 4 bases and J 6 bases; nucleotides not matched to a gene: 6. The CDR3 sequence is 13 residues long. The CDR3 here is CASSRTSSQTQYF. The CDR3 DNA sequence: TGTGCCAGCAGCAGGACTAGTTCTCAGACCCAGTACTTC.

The DNA for the CDR3 is TGTGCCAGTAGTATAGGGCCCTACCAAGAGACCCAGTACTTC. Translated, it gives CASSIGPYQETQYF. The chain combines TRBV19 with TRBJ2-5; D not certain. V was shortened by 1 base and J by 0 bases, with 6 bases between the two germline ends. The germline V gene has CDR1 LNHDA and CDR2 SQIVND (reference sequence). The CDR3 covers 14 residues.

This chain uses TRBV27 with TRBJ2-3; 10 bases align to TRBD2. V trimming: 2 bases; J trimming: 5 bases; junction bases outside the gene matches: 16. CDR3 length: 19 amino acids. The germline CDR1 and CDR2 sequences are MNHEY and SMNVEV (reference sequence). Here the CDR3 reads CASSLRGTISGGFRDTQYF. In DNA, the CDR3 is TGTGCCAGCAGTTTACGCGGCACGATTAGCGGGGGGTTTAGAGATACGCAGTATTTT.

The chain has TRBV6-1 and TRBJ1-3; D call uncertain. The CDR3 is 16 residues long. The V gene's germline CDR1 is MNHNS and CDR2 SASEGT. The V end lost 4 bases, the J end lost 4 bases, and 17 bases lay between the germline ends. CDR3 in amino acids: CASSVVRTRFGNTIYF. CDR3 DNA: TGTGCCAGCAGTGTGGTCAGGACTAGATTCGGAAACACCATATATTTT.

The V call is TRBV2, the J call TRBJ2-3, with a weak D call TRBD1 (5 bases). Trimming took off 6 bases at V and 2 bases at J, with 9 bases between the two ends. Per the germline V gene, CDR1 is SNHLY and CDR2 is FYNNEI. The CDR3 sequence is 13 residues long. CDR3 sequence (DNA): TGTGCCAGCAGGAGACAGTTCACAGATACGCAGTATTTT. Protein sequence: CASRRQFTDTQYF.

The genes are TRBV6-6 and TRBJ2-1, with 7 bases matching TRBD2. The germline V gene encodes CDR1 MNHNY and CDR2 SVGAGI (reference sequence). The length of the CDR3 is 15 residues. With 5 bases clipped from V and 3 bases from J, the junction kept 7 bases outside the gene matches. CDR3 residues: CASSRGGGSYNEQFF. CDR3 nucleotides: TGTGCCAGCAGTCGCGGGGGTGGGAGCTACAATGAGCAGTTCTTC.

J is TRBJ1-1 and V is TRBV10-3, with a possible D match to TRBD1 (5 bases). This CDR3 contains 15 residues. The germline CDR1 and CDR2 sequences are ENHRY and SYGVKD. V was shortened by 2 bases and J by 3 bases, with 13 bases between the two germline ends. CDR3: CAISEEWGSDTEAFF. The CDR3 coding sequence is TGTGCCATCAGTGAGGAGTGGGGCTCGGACACTGAAGCTTTCTTT.

This clone was observed a handful of times. CDR3 amino acids: CASSSGQINEKLFF. For the CDR3, the DNA is TGTGCCAGCAGCTCCGGACAGATAAATGAAAAACTGTTTTTT. V gene TRBV7-2 combines with J gene TRBJ1-4; TRBD1 is a possible D gene (6 bases). The CDR3 sequence is 14 residues long. Germline lookup yields CDR1 SGHTA and CDR2 FQGNSA. Between the trimmed V and J ends, which lost 4 bases and 5 bases, there was a span of 11 bases.

In DNA form, the CDR3 reads TGTGCCAGCAGCCAAGAAGTATCGACAGGGTGGGAGACCCAGTACTTC. It encodes CASSQEVSTGWETQYF. The V gene is TRBV3-1 (or the pseudogene TRBV3-2), the J gene TRBJ2-5, with TRBD1 matching over 7 bases. CDR3 length equals 16 residues. Germline V gene lookup returns CDR1 LGHDT and CDR2 YNNKEL (reference sequence). V lost 0 bases, J lost 5 bases, and 9 bases stayed unmatched.

J is TRBJ1-6 and V is TRBV7-2; D call uncertain. Germline CDR1 SGHTA, CDR2 FQGNSA. This CDR3 is built from 13 residues. With 7 bases removed from V and 3 bases from J, the gap between germline ends came to 7 bases. The CDR3 loop reads CASILNYNSPLHF. The CDR3 nucleotides read TGTGCCAGCATCCTTAACTATAATTCACCCCTCCACTTT.

The chain employs TRBV18 and TRBJ2-7; 7 nucleotides align to TRBD2. The CDR3 length is 13 residues. V shed 3 bases, J shed 3 bases, and the junction held 2 bases outside the gene matches. Germline V gene lookup returns CDR1 KGHSH and CDR2 LQKENI. This CDR3 reads CASSPSGNYEQYF. The DNA for the CDR3 is TGTGCCAGCTCACCCAGCGGGAACTACGAGCAGTACTTC.

The rearrangement joins TRBV15 to TRBJ2-1; D is perhaps TRBD2 (6 bases). Germline V gene lookup returns CDR1 LNHNV and CDR2 YYDKDF (reference sequence). This CDR3 is built from 15 residues. V gave up 0 bases and J gave up 2 bases, with 8 bases separating them. Written as DNA, the CDR3 is TGTGCCACCAGCAGAGAGCGGGGCGCCTACAATGAGCAGTTCTTC. Protein: CATSRERGAYNEQFF. Filled out from reference TRBV15 and TRBJ2-1, the complete variable domain reads DAMVIQNPRYQVTQFGKPVTLSCSQTLNHNVMYWYQQKSSQAPKLLFHYYDKDFNNEADTPDNFQSRRPNTSFCFLDIRSPGLGDTAMYLCATSRERGAYNEQFFGPGTRLTVL.